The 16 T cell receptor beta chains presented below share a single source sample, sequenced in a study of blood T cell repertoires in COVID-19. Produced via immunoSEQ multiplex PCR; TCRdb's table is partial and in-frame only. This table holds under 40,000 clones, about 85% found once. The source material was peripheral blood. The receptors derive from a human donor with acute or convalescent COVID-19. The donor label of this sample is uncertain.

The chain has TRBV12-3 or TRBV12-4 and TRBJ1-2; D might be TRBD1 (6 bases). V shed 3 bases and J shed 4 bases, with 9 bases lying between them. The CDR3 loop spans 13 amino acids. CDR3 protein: CASSFDRTYGYTF. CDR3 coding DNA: TGTGCCAGCAGTTTCGACAGGACCTATGGCTACACCTTC.

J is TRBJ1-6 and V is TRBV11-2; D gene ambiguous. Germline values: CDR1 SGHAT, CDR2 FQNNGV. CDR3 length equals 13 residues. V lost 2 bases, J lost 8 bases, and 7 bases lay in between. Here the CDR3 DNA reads TGTGCCAGCAGCTTAAGTGAGGATTCACCCCTCCACTTT. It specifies CASSLSEDSPLHF.

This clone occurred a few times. CDR3: CASNAGREQPQHF. DNA of the CDR3: TGTGCCAGTAATGCAGGGCGGGAGCAGCCCCAGCATTTT. V and J are TRBV19 and TRBJ1-5; a weak D match, TRBD1 (5 bases). This CDR3 has 13 residues. Looked up from germline, CDR1 is LNHDA and CDR2 is SQIVND (reference sequence). V shed 7 bases and J shed 7 bases, with 14 bases lying between them.

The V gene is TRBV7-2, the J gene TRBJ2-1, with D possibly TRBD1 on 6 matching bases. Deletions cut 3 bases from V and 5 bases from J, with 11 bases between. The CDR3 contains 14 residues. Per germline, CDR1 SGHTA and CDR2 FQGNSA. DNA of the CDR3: TGTGCCAGCAGCTTTTTACAGGGCCACAATGAGCAGTTCTTC. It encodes CASSFLQGHNEQFF.

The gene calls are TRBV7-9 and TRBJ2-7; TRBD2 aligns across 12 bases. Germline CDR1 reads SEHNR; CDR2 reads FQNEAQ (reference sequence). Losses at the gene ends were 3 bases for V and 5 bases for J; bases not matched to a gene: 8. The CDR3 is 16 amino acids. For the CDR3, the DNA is TGTGCCAGCAGCTTTTTGACTCTAGCGGGAGGGGACGAGCAGTACTTC. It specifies CASSFLTLAGGDEQYF.

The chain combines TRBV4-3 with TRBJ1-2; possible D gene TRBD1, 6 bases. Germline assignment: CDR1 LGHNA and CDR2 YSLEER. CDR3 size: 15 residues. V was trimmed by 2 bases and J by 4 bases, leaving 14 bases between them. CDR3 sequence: CASSQNVGAGYGYTF. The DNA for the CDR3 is TGCGCCAGCAGCCAAAATGTGGGGGCGGGCTATGGCTACACCTTC.

CDR3: CASSLGTGTGVYGYTF. CDR3 in DNA: TGTGCCAGCAGCTTGGGGACCGGGACAGGGGTGTATGGCTACACCTTC. The chain joins TRBV5-5 to TRBJ1-2; 10 bases line up with TRBD1. The CDR3 runs to 16 residues. V shed 0 bases, J shed 5 bases, and the junction held 7 bases outside the gene matches. Germline V gene sequence: CDR1 SGHKS, CDR2 YYEKEE (reference sequence).

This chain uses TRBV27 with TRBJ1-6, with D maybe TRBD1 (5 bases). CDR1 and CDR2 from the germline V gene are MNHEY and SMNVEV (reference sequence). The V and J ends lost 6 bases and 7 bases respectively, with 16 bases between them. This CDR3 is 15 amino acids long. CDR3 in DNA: TGTGCCAGCAGGCCTCAACAGGTGGAGAATTCACCCCTCCACTTT. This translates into CASRPQQVENSPLHF.

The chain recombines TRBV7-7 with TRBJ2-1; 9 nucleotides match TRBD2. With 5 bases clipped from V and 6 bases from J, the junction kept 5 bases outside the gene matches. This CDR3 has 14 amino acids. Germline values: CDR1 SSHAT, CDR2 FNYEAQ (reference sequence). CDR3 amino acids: CASSPSSGVNEQFF. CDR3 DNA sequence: TGTGCCAGCAGCCCCTCTAGCGGGGTCAATGAGCAGTTCTTC.

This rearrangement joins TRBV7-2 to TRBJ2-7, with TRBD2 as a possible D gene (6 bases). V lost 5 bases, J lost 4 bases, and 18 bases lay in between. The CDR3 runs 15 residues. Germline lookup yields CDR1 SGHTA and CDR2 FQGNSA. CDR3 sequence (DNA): TGTGCCAGCAGCCCGTGGGGTGGGGACTCGTACGAGCAGTACTTC. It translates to CASSPWGGDSYEQYF.

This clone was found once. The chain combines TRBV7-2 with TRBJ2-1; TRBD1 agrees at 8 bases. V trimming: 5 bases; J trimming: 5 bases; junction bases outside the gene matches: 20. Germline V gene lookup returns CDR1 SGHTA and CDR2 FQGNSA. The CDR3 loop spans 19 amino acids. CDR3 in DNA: TGTGCCAGCAGCCCGTATGGACAGGGATGGGGGTTTGGGAACAATGAGCAGTTCTTC. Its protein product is CASSPYGQGWGFGNNEQFF.

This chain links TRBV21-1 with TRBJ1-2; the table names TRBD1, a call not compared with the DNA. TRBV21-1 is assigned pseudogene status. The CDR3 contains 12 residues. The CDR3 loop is CASSKQGAGYTF. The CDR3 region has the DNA TGTGCCAGCAGCAAACAGGGGGCTGGCTACACCTTC.

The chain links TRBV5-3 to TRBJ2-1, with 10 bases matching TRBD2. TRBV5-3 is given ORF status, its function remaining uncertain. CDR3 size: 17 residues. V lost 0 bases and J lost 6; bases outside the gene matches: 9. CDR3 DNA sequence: TGTGCCAGAAGCTTGGAAAGCGGAGGACTAGCGGTCAATGAGCAGTTCTTC. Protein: CARSLESGGLAVNEQFF.

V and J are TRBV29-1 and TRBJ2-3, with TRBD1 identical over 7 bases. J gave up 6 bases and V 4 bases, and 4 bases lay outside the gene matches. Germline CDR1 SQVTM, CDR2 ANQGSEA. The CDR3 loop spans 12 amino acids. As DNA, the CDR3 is TGCAGCGTTGCTGGACAGGACGATACGCAGTATTTT. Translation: CSVAGQDDTQYF.

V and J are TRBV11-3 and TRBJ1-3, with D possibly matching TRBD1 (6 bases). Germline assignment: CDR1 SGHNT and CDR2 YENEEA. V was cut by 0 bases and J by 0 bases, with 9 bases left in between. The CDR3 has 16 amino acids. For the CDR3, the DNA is TGTGCCAGCAGCTTAGATCGGACAGTCTCTGGAAACACCATATATTTT. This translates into CASSLDRTVSGNTIYF. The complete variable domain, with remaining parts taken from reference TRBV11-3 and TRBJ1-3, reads EAGVVQSPRYKIIEKKQPVAFWCNPISGHNTLYWYLQNLGQGPELLIRYENEEAVDDSQLPKDRFSAERLKGVDSTLKIQPAELGDSAVYLCASSLDRTVSGNTIYFGEGSWLTVV.

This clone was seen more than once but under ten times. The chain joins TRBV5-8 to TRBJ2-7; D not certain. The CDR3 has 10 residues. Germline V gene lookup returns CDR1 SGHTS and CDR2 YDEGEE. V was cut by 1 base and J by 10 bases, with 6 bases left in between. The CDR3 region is CASSLKRQYF. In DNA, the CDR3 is TGTGCCAGCAGCTTGAAGCGACAGTACTTC.